This entry lists 25 T cell receptor beta chains sequenced from one sample in a study of blood T cell repertoires in COVID-19. The data were produced by immunoSEQ multiplex PCR, yet TCRdb's version contains in-frame clones alone and is incomplete. The table records 300,000 to 450,000 clones, roughly 89% of them present only once. The sequenced sample consisted of peripheral blood. The receptors stem from an older woman with COVID-19, enrolled during active disease.

This chain joins TRBV25-1 and TRBJ1-3; D is unclear. Germline V lookup: CDR1 MGHDK, CDR2 SYGVNS. The CDR3 loop spans 14 amino acids. V shed 2 bases and J shed 0 bases, with 5 bases lying between them. The CDR3 protein is CASSEGLSGNTIYF. CDR3 DNA sequence: TGTGCCAGCAGTGAAGGCCTCTCTGGAAACACCATATATTTT.

The chain recombines TRBV7-8 with TRBJ2-1; 13 bases line up with TRBD2. The CDR3 length is 16 residues. CDR1 and CDR2 (germline): SGHVS, FQNEAQ. V trimming: 4 bases; J trimming: 7 bases; junction bases outside the gene matches: 7. DNA for the CDR3: TGTGCCAGCAGCTACGGACTAGCGGGGGCCCTAAATGAGCAGTTCTTC. Amino acids: CASSYGLAGALNEQFF.

This sequence joins TRBV18 and TRBJ2-5, with TRBD2 as a possible D gene (7 bases). The germline V gene encodes CDR1 KGHSH and CDR2 LQKENI. The CDR3 is made up of 18 amino acids. The ends were cut back, 3 bases at V and 1 base at J, with 21 bases in the middle. The CDR3 sequence is CASSPARGGLSLQETQYF. The DNA of the CDR3 is TGTGCCAGCTCACCGGCTAGGGGGGGGCTCTCTCTCCAAGAGACCCAGTACTTC.

The genes are TRBV5-1 and TRBJ2-1, with TRBD1 as a possible D gene (5 bases). Between the trimmed V and J ends, which lost 0 bases and 4 bases, there was a span of 8 bases. The CDR3 is 14 amino acids. Germline CDR1 SGHRS, CDR2 YFSETQ. The CDR3 spells CASSLEQEYNEQFF. In DNA, the CDR3 is TGCGCCAGCAGCTTGGAACAGGAATACAATGAGCAGTTCTTC.

This chain joins TRBV5-3 and TRBJ1-2, with 8 positions matching TRBD1. TRBV5-3 is treated as an ORF (open reading frame) with a function not yet certain. This CDR3 is built from 18 residues. The J segment lost 2 bases and the V segment lost 3 bases, leaving 15 bases of the junction unmatched. The DNA of the CDR3 is TGTGCCAGAAGCTCCTTTCCGTCGACAGGGGCGGGAAACTATGGCTACACCTTC. As protein: CARSSFPSTGAGNYGYTF.

This clone showed up just once. The rearrangement uses TRBV15 and TRBJ2-2; D uncertain. The CDR3 runs 18 residues. Trimming removed 1 base at V and 1 base at J, with 16 bases between. Germline V lookup: CDR1 LNHNV, CDR2 YYDKDF (reference sequence). DNA for the CDR3: TGTGCCACCAGCAGAGCAAAACCCAACAGCCTGAACACCGGGGAGCTGTTTTTT. Its protein product is CATSRAKPNSLNTGELFF.

This clone was observed a single time. V gene TRBV3-1 (or the pseudogene TRBV3-2) combines with J gene TRBJ1-6, with TRBD1 matching 10 bases. This CDR3 spans 16 amino acids. V shed 4 bases, J shed 10 bases, and the junction held 10 bases outside the gene matches. Looked up from germline, CDR1 is LGHDT and CDR2 is YNNKEL (reference sequence). The CDR3 here is CASSPSGTGARSPLHF. The CDR3 DNA reads as TGTGCCAGCAGCCCTTCCGGGACAGGGGCTCGGTCACCCCTCCACTTT.

The chain couples TRBV11-2 to TRBJ2-3, with TRBD2 matching over 14 bases. Germline CDR1 reads SGHAT; CDR2 reads FQNNGV. The V segment lost 1 base and the J segment 5 bases; nucleotides outside the gene matches: 2. This CDR3 is built from 16 residues. DNA for the CDR3: TGTGCCAGCAGCTTAGGACTAGCGGGGGGGCAAGATACGCAGTATTTT. Amino acids: CASSLGLAGGQDTQYF. The variable domain in full, completed from reference TRBV11-2 and TRBJ2-3, reads EAGVAQSPRYKIIEKRQSVAFWCNPISGHATLYWYQQILGQGPKLLIQFQNNGVVDDSQLPKDRFSAERLKGVDSTLKIQPAKLEDSAVYLCASSLGLAGGQDTQYFGPGTRLTVL.

The genes are TRBV7-9 and TRBJ1-2; 10 bases are a match to TRBD1. There are 13 residues in the CDR3. V lost 5 bases and J lost 9; bases outside the gene matches: 6. The germline CDR1 and CDR2 sequences are SEHNR and FQNEAQ (reference sequence). In nucleotides, the CDR3 is TGTGCCAGCAGCCCGACAGGGGGCGAAAGCTACACCTTC. This gives the protein CASSPTGGESYTF.

This chain uses TRBV18 with TRBJ1-4, with TRBD1 as a possible D gene (5 bases). Between the trimmed V and J ends, which lost 1 base and 5 bases, there was a span of 8 bases. The CDR3 loop spans 14 amino acids. Germline lookup yields CDR1 KGHSH and CDR2 LQKENI. CDR3 sequence (DNA): TGTGCCAGCTCACCACAGGGGTTGAATGAAAAACTGTTTTTT. This translates into CASSPQGLNEKLFF.

This rearrangement joins TRBV10-3 to TRBJ1-1; D is possibly TRBD1 (5 bases). CDR1 ENHRY and CDR2 SYGVKD come from the germline V gene. The V end lost 2 bases, the J end lost 1 base, and 11 bases lay between the germline ends. This CDR3 is 15 amino acids long. The CDR3 DNA is TGTGCCATCAGTGAGCTAGGGGCTTCGAACACTGAAGCTTTCTTT. This gives the protein CAISELGASNTEAFF.

The rearrangement joins TRBV11-2 to TRBJ1-2; possible D gene TRBD1, 6 bases. The CDR3 loop spans 15 amino acids. Trimming left V 2 bases short and J 3 bases short, with 13 bases between. Germline lookup yields CDR1 SGHAT and CDR2 FQNNGV. The CDR3 region has the DNA TGTGCCAGCAGCTTAAGTGCAGGGGAATACTATGGCTACACCTTC. Protein product: CASSLSAGEYYGYTF.

This chain connects TRBV25-1 to TRBJ1-1; 7 bases match TRBD1. V gave up 5 bases and J gave up 1 base; unmatched junction bases: 4. This CDR3 has 14 residues. Germline assignment: CDR1 MGHDK and CDR2 SYGVNS. Here the CDR3 DNA reads TGTGCCAGCAGTCGCCGACAGGGGAACACTGAAGCTTTCTTT. Its protein is CASSRRQGNTEAFF.

The chain recombines TRBV3-1 (or the pseudogene TRBV3-2) with TRBJ2-1; the match to TRBD2 covers 7 bases. This CDR3 comprises 16 residues. The germline CDR1 and CDR2 sequences are LGHDT and YNNKEL (reference sequence). The ends lost 1 base at V and 3 bases at J; junction bases unmatched: 6. For the CDR3, the DNA is TGTGCCAGCAGCCAAGTCAAGACTAGCCGCTACAATGAGCAGTTCTTC. Translation: CASSQVKTSRYNEQFF.

The chain carries TRBV7-2 and TRBJ1-2; maybe TRBD1 (5 bases). Per germline, CDR1 SGHTA and CDR2 FQGNSA. The CDR3 consists of 11 residues. The germline V and J ends were trimmed by 4 bases and 5 bases, with 5 bases remaining between them. In DNA form, the CDR3 reads TGTGCCAGCAGCTCAGGGTATGGCTACACCTTC. Encoded protein: CASSSGYGYTF. Complete variable domain (other parts from reference TRBV7-2 and TRBJ1-2): GAGVSQSPSNKVTEKGKDVELRCDPISGHTALYWYRQSLGQGLEFLIYFQGNSAPDKSGLPSDRFSAERTGGSVSTLTIQRTQQEDSAVYLCASSSGYGYTFGSGTRLTVV.

The CDR3 coding sequence is TGTGCCAGCAGCCATGGCACCCTCCCCTACGAGCAGTACTTC. Protein sequence: CASSHGTLPYEQYF. The chain uses TRBV14 and TRBJ2-7; D gene unclear. The V and J ends lost 3 bases and 2 bases respectively, with 11 bases between them. This CDR3 is built from 14 residues. The V gene's germline CDR1 is SGHDN and CDR2 FVKESK.

This chain uses TRBV5-1 with TRBJ1-1; D remains ambiguous. V lost 2 bases, J lost 0 bases, and 11 bases lay in between. The CDR3 consists of 15 residues. The germline V gene encodes CDR1 SGHRS and CDR2 YFSETQ. Here the CDR3 reads CASSFGVTMNTEAFF. The DNA of the CDR3 is TGCGCCAGCAGCTTCGGGGTAACTATGAACACTGAAGCTTTCTTT. Full variable domain (outside the CDR3, taken from reference TRBV5-1 and TRBJ1-1): KAGVTQTPRYLIKTRGQQVTLSCSPISGHRSVSWYQQTPGQGLQFLFEYFSETQRNKGNFPGRFSGRQFSNSRSEMNVSTLELGDSALYLCASSFGVTMNTEAFFGQGTRLTVV.

V gene TRBV20-1 combines with J gene TRBJ2-2, with 7 nucleotides matching TRBD2. This CDR3 comprises 15 residues. The J segment lost 1 base and the V segment lost 3 bases, leaving 5 bases of the junction unmatched. Germline V lookup: CDR1 DFQATT, CDR2 SNEGSKA (reference sequence). The CDR3 DNA is TGCAGTGCTAGTGGGGCGGGGGTGAACACCGGGGAGCTGTTTTTT. Residues: CSASGAGVNTGELFF.

With regard to this clone: Other DNA sequences of this sample code for an identical CDR3. This CDR3 reads CASSPTGMNTEAFF. The CDR3 DNA reads as TGTGCCAGCAGCCCTACAGGGATGAACACTGAAGCTTTCTTT. This chain links TRBV3-1 (or the pseudogene TRBV3-2) with TRBJ1-1; tentatively, D is TRBD1 (6 bases). V dropped 4 bases and J dropped 0 bases, with 9 bases sitting between them. The CDR3 spans 14 residues. Germline V gene data show CDR1 as LGHDT and CDR2 as YNNKEL (reference sequence).

The chain employs TRBV6-5 and TRBJ2-7, with D unresolved. Between the trimmed V and J ends, which lost 2 bases and 3 bases, there was a span of 8 bases. The CDR3 contains 13 residues. Germline-derived CDR1 and CDR2 are MNHEY and SVGAGI. Here the CDR3 DNA reads TGTGCCAGCAGTTACGTTCGTTTCTACGAGCAGTACTTC. Translation gives CASSYVRFYEQYF.

The CDR3 here is CASRDRGQRNQPQHF. In DNA, the CDR3 is TGTGCCAGCAGGGACAGGGGGCAAAGAAATCAGCCCCAGCATTTT. The genes are TRBV2 and TRBJ1-5; the match to TRBD1 covers 11 bases. The germline V gene encodes CDR1 SNHLY and CDR2 FYNNEI. The CDR3 is 15 residues long. J gave up 4 bases and V 6 bases, and 5 bases lay outside the gene matches. The full variable domain, completed using reference TRBV2 and TRBJ1-5, is EPEVTQTPSHQVTQMGQEVILRCVPISNHLYFYWYRQILGQKVEFLVSFYNNEISEKSEIFDDQFSVERPDGSNFTLKIRSTKLEDSAMYFCASRDRGQRNQPQHFGDGTRLSIL.

The J gene is TRBJ2-7, the V gene TRBV18; 7 bases agree with TRBD1. The CDR3 is 15 residues long. V lost 3 bases, J lost 3 bases, and 8 bases stayed unmatched. The germline V gene encodes CDR1 KGHSH and CDR2 LQKENI. The CDR3 coding sequence is TGTGCCAGCTCACCGGCGACAGGGCTTATCTACGAGCAGTACTTC. This sequence encodes CASSPATGLIYEQYF. Variable domain in full (rest from reference TRBV18 and TRBJ2-7): NAGVMQNPRHLVRRRGQEARLRCSPMKGHSHVYWYRQLPEEGLKFMVYLQKENIIDESGMPKERFSAEFPKEGPSILRIQQVVRGDSAAYFCASSPATGLIYEQYFGPGTRLTVT.

This clone has only one observation. The rearrangement uses TRBV6-2 or TRBV6-3 and TRBJ1-1, with D maybe TRBD1 (6 bases). The CDR3 runs to 14 residues. Germline CDR1 and CDR2: MNHEY and SVGEGT. Between the trimmed V and J ends, which lost 5 bases and 3 bases, there was a span of 13 bases. The CDR3 bases are TGTGCCAGCAGTCTACAGGGTTCGTACACTGAAGCTTTCTTT. It yields the protein CASSLQGSYTEAFF.

This clone was found once. The CDR3 spells CASSLVGRTYGYTF. CDR3 nucleotide sequence: TGCGCCAGCAGCTTGGTCGGACGGACTTATGGCTACACCTTC. V usage is TRBV5-1 and J usage is TRBJ1-2; D is unresolved. Trimming removed 0 bases at V and 5 bases at J, with 11 bases between. Germline CDR1 is SGHRS and CDR2 is YFSETQ. The CDR3 consists of 14 residues.

This chain links TRBV9 with TRBJ1-2, with D possibly being TRBD1 (5 bases). Germline V gene data show CDR1 as SGDLS and CDR2 as YYNGEE. V was shortened by 4 bases and J by 1 base, with 11 bases between the two germline ends. The CDR3 covers 14 residues. The chain's CDR3 is CASSRGGDNYGYTF. The DNA for the CDR3 is TGTGCCAGCAGCCGCGGGGGGGATAACTATGGCTACACCTTC.